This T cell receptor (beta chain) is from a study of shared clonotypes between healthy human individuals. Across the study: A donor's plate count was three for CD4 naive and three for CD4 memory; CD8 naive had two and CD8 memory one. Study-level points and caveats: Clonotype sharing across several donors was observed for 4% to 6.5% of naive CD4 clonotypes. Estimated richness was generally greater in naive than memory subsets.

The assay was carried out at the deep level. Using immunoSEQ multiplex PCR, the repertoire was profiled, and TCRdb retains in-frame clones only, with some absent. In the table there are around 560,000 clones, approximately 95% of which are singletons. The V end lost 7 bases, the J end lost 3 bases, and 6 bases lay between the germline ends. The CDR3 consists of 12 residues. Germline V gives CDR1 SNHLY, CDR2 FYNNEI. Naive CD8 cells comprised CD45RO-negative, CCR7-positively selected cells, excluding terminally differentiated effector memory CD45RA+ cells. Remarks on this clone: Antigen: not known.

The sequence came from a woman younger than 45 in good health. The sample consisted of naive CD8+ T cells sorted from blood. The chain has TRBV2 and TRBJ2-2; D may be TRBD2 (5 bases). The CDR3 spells CASIGDTGELFF. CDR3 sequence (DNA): TGTGCCAGCATCGGGGACACCGGGGAGCTGTTTTTT.